This T cell receptor beta chain was recorded in a study of blood T cell repertoires in COVID-19. Profiled with immunoSEQ multiplex PCR; TCRdb holds only in-frame clones, not every one. The data show around 100,000 clones, approximately 93% seen once. From germline, CDR1 is SGHRS and CDR2 YFSETQ. CDR3 length: 15 residues. V dropped 0 bases and J dropped 1; count of bases not matched to a gene: 2. The V gene is TRBV5-1, the J gene TRBJ1-1; 8 bases align to TRBD1. The clonotype originates from a middle-aged man with active COVID-19. Sequenced material: peripheral blood. In nucleotides, the CDR3 is TGCGCCAGCAGCTTGGACCAGGGGGCGAACACTGAAGCTTTCTTT. Its protein product is CASSLDQGANTEAFF.